The rows below give T cell receptor beta chains drawn from one sample of a study of blood T cell repertoires in COVID-19. The table came from immunoSEQ multiplex PCR; TCRdb's copy has only in-frame clones and leaves some out. Of roughly 75,000 clones in the sample, over 80% were seen once. Sequenced material: peripheral blood. Receptors were obtained from a man over 45 with COVID-19, enrolled during active disease. Both conserved end residues are part of each CDR3. D genes are given only for firm matches. The size field is filled for only some rows; it gives once, few, many or a size class.

J gene: TRBJ2-5; V gene: TRBV12-3/TRBV12-4; clone size: -; D gene: -; CDR3 length: 13; CDR3 DNA: TGTGCCAGCAGCTTTACAGGTCAAGAGACCCAGTACTTC; CDR3 protein: CASSFTGQETQYF
J gene: TRBJ2-5; V gene: TRBV5-5; clone size: -; D gene: TRBD1; CDR3 length: 14; CDR3 DNA: TGTGCCAGCAGCCCAGGGGACAGTCAAGAGACCCAGTACTTC; CDR3 protein: CASSPGDSQETQYF
J gene: TRBJ2-5; V gene: TRBV6-5; clone size: -; D gene: TRBD2; CDR3 length: 15; CDR3 DNA: TGTGCCAGCGGTCGCGCGGGGGAACCGCAAGAGACCCAGTACTTC; CDR3 protein: CASGRAGEPQETQYF
J gene: TRBJ2-3; V gene: TRBV2; clone size: -; D gene: TRBD1; CDR3 length: 16; CDR3 DNA: TGTGCCAGCAGTGAAGGAGGGGGCTGGGGCACAGATACGCAGTATTTT; CDR3 protein: CASSEGGGWGTDTQYF
J gene: TRBJ1-5; V gene: TRBV29-1; clone size: -; D gene: -; CDR3 length: 14; CDR3 DNA: TGCAGCGTTGGAGAGGACGGGGGAAATGGGCCCCAGCATTTT; CDR3 protein: CSVGEDGGNGPQHF
J gene: TRBJ1-2; V gene: TRBV12-3/TRBV12-4; clone size: -; D gene: -; CDR3 length: 11; CDR3 DNA: TGTGCCAGCAGGTCAAGGGGTGGCTACACCTTC; CDR3 protein: CASRSRGGYTF
J gene: TRBJ2-2; V gene: TRBV28; clone size: once; D gene: TRBD1; CDR3 length: 15; CDR3 DNA: TGTGCCAGCAGCTCGGGACAGCAAGGGTCCGGGGAGCTGTTTTTT; CDR3 protein: CASSSGQQGSGELFF
J gene: TRBJ2-1; V gene: TRBV28; clone size: -; D gene: TRBD2; CDR3 length: 16; CDR3 DNA: TGTGCCAGCAGCCCGTCCGGGGGGGGGCAGGAGGGTGAGCAGTTCTTC; CDR3 protein: CASSPSGGGQEGEQFF
J gene: TRBJ2-5; V gene: TRBV4-1; clone size: -; D gene: -; CDR3 length: 13; CDR3 DNA: TGCGCCAGCAGCCCCCAGGGTACAGGGACCCAGTACTTC; CDR3 protein: CASSPQGTGTQYF
J gene: TRBJ2-2; V gene: TRBV6-5; clone size: once; D gene: -; CDR3 length: 15; CDR3 DNA: TGTGCCAGTTCAGGGATCAGCTTTAACACCGGGGAGCTGTTTTTT; CDR3 protein: CASSGISFNTGELFF
J gene: TRBJ2-5; V gene: TRBV5-5; clone size: -; D gene: TRBD1; CDR3 length: 17; CDR3 DNA: TGTGCCAGCAGCCTTGTAGGACAGGGGGCTCGAGGGGAGACCCAGTACTTC; CDR3 protein: CASSLVGQGARGETQYF
J gene: TRBJ2-2; V gene: TRBV18; clone size: -; D gene: TRBD1; CDR3 length: 15; CDR3 DNA: TGTGCCAGCTCACCAGAGACAGGGGTTATCGGGGAGCTGTTTTTT; CDR3 protein: CASSPETGVIGELFF
J gene: TRBJ1-2; V gene: TRBV30; clone size: -; D gene: TRBD1; CDR3 length: 16; CDR3 DNA: TGTGCCTGGTGGGCAGGGGGCTCAGCTCTCAACTATGGCTACACCTTC; CDR3 protein: CAWWAGGSALNYGYTF
J gene: TRBJ2-1; V gene: TRBV2; clone size: -; D gene: TRBD2; CDR3 length: 14; CDR3 DNA: TGTGCCAGCAGTGAAGAGGGGAGACTAGCTGAGCAGTTCTTC; CDR3 protein: CASSEEGRLAEQFF
J gene: TRBJ2-5; V gene: TRBV29-1; clone size: -; D gene: TRBD1; CDR3 length: 16; CDR3 DNA: TGCAGCGTTGTTGGCGGGACAGGCGGGTACCAAGAGACCCAGTACTTC; CDR3 protein: CSVVGGTGGYQETQYF
J gene: TRBJ1-1; V gene: TRBV6-5; clone size: once; D gene: -; CDR3 length: 14; CDR3 DNA: TGTGCCAGCAGTCCTTTGAGAGGAAACACTGAAGCTTTCTTT; CDR3 protein: CASSPLRGNTEAFF
J gene: TRBJ2-7; V gene: TRBV7-3; clone size: -; D gene: -; CDR3 length: 16; CDR3 DNA: TGTGCCAGCAGCTTCGCAGTCACGGAGACTGCCTACGAGCAGTACTTC; CDR3 protein: CASSFAVTETAYEQYF
J gene: TRBJ2-7; V gene: TRBV4-2; clone size: -; D gene: TRBD1; CDR3 length: 15; CDR3 DNA: TGTGCCAGCAGCCAGCCGACAGGGGGCGCGTGGGAGCAGTACTTC; CDR3 protein: CASSQPTGGAWEQYF
J gene: TRBJ2-7; V gene: TRBV12-3/TRBV12-4; clone size: -; D gene: -; CDR3 length: 13; CDR3 DNA: TGTGCCAGCAGTTTACACAGCTCCTACGAGCAGTACTTC; CDR3 protein: CASSLHSSYEQYF
J gene: TRBJ1-1; V gene: TRBV6-4; clone size: -; D gene: -; CDR3 length: 15; CDR3 DNA: TGTGCCAGCAGTGGGGCCTTACGGGAGGGCACTGAAGCTTTCTTT; CDR3 protein: CASSGALREGTEAFF
J gene: TRBJ1-1; V gene: TRBV7-2; clone size: -; D gene: -; CDR3 length: 16; CDR3 DNA: TGTGCCAGCAGCTTAGCTGGTCGAGGGCCGAACACTGAAGCTTTCTTT; CDR3 protein: CASSLAGRGPNTEAFF
J gene: TRBJ2-2; V gene: TRBV14; clone size: many; D gene: TRBD2; CDR3 length: 15; CDR3 DNA: TGTGCCAGCAGCCAGGGCGGGGGAGGCACCGGGGAGCTGTTTTTT; CDR3 protein: CASSQGGGGTGELFF
J gene: TRBJ2-5; V gene: TRBV5-1; clone size: -; D gene: TRBD2; CDR3 length: 16; CDR3 DNA: TGCGCCAGCAGCTTGGGGGCTAGCGGCGGGCAAGAGACCCAGTACTTC; CDR3 protein: CASSLGASGGQETQYF
J gene: TRBJ1-5; V gene: TRBV7-8; clone size: -; D gene: TRBD1; CDR3 length: 19; CDR3 DNA: TGTGCCAGCAGCTTAGTCGACATTGTTCCCGGGACAGGGCATCAGCCCCAGCATTTT; CDR3 protein: CASSLVDIVPGTGHQPQHF
J gene: TRBJ2-2; V gene: TRBV7-2; clone size: -; D gene: -; CDR3 length: 14; CDR3 DNA: TGTGCCAGCAGGTACCTAGGGAACACCGGGGAGCTGTTTTTT; CDR3 protein: CASRYLGNTGELFF
J gene: TRBJ1-6; V gene: TRBV18; clone size: -; D gene: TRBD1; CDR3 length: 16; CDR3 DNA: TGTGCCAGCTCACCACCCCAGGGGGCCTATAATTCACCCCTCCACTTT; CDR3 protein: CASSPPQGAYNSPLHF
J gene: TRBJ2-7; V gene: TRBV18; clone size: -; D gene: TRBD1; CDR3 length: 16; CDR3 DNA: TGTGCCAGCTCACTCAGACAGGGGAGTACCTCCTACGAGCAGTACTTC; CDR3 protein: CASSLRQGSTSYEQYF
J gene: TRBJ1-5; V gene: TRBV27; clone size: -; D gene: -; CDR3 length: 11; CDR3 DNA: TGTGCCAGCAGGTCGGGTCAGCCCCAGCATTTT; CDR3 protein: CASRSGQPQHF
J gene: TRBJ2-3; V gene: TRBV28; clone size: -; D gene: TRBD2; CDR3 length: 17; CDR3 DNA: TGTGCCAGCAGTTTGGGGGTAGCGGGAGATGGAACAGATACGCAGTATTTT; CDR3 protein: CASSLGVAGDGTDTQYF
J gene: TRBJ1-1; V gene: TRBV30; clone size: -; D gene: -; CDR3 length: 13; CDR3 DNA: TGTGCCTGGAGTGCTCAGGAGAACACTGAAGCTTTCTTT; CDR3 protein: CAWSAQENTEAFF
J gene: TRBJ1-2; V gene: TRBV7-2; clone size: -; D gene: -; CDR3 length: 12; CDR3 DNA: TGTGCCAGCAGCTGGTCAACACATGGCTACACCTTC; CDR3 protein: CASSWSTHGYTF
J gene: TRBJ2-1; V gene: TRBV9; clone size: -; D gene: TRBD2; CDR3 length: 22; CDR3 DNA: TGTGCCAGCAGCCCTGGGTTTGGGGGGCGCCGCGGGACTAGCGGGAGTCTAAATGAGCAGTTCTTC; CDR3 protein: CASSPGFGGRRGTSGSLNEQFF
J gene: TRBJ2-7; V gene: TRBV6-5; clone size: -; D gene: TRBD1; CDR3 length: 14; CDR3 DNA: TGTGCCAGCAGTAGCGGACAGGACTCCTACGAGCAGTACTTC; CDR3 protein: CASSSGQDSYEQYF
J gene: TRBJ2-3; V gene: TRBV19; clone size: -; D gene: TRBD2; CDR3 length: 16; CDR3 DNA: TGTGCCAGTAGTGATTGGACTAGCGGGAACACAGATACGCAGTATTTT; CDR3 protein: CASSDWTSGNTDTQYF
J gene: TRBJ2-5; V gene: TRBV5-1; clone size: -; D gene: TRBD2; CDR3 length: 16; CDR3 DNA: TGCGCCAGCAGCGCAGGGACTAGCGGGAGGGGAAAGACCCAGTACTTC; CDR3 protein: CASSAGTSGRGKTQYF
J gene: TRBJ2-1; V gene: TRBV28; clone size: -; D gene: TRBD2; CDR3 length: 15; CDR3 DNA: TGTGCCAGCAGTTTGATTGGCGGGGGATACAATGAGCAGTTCTTC; CDR3 protein: CASSLIGGGYNEQFF
J gene: TRBJ2-5; V gene: TRBV6-1; clone size: -; D gene: TRBD1; CDR3 length: 15; CDR3 DNA: TGTGCCAGCAGTGAGCTAACAGGGGGGCAAGAGACCCAGTACTTC; CDR3 protein: CASSELTGGQETQYF
J gene: TRBJ1-5; V gene: TRBV30; clone size: -; D gene: -; CDR3 length: 13; CDR3 DNA: TGTGCCTGGAATGGAGGGCGGGGTCAGCCCCAGCATTTT; CDR3 protein: CAWNGGRGQPQHF
J gene: TRBJ2-3; V gene: TRBV27; clone size: -; D gene: -; CDR3 length: 13; CDR3 DNA: TGTGCCAGCAGTGTGGGACAACCGGATACGCAGTATTTT; CDR3 protein: CASSVGQPDTQYF
J gene: TRBJ2-1; V gene: TRBV11-3; clone size: -; D gene: -; CDR3 length: 12; CDR3 DNA: TGTGCCAGCGGGAGAAACTACAATGAGCAGTTCTTC; CDR3 protein: CASGRNYNEQFF
J gene: TRBJ1-4; V gene: TRBV19; clone size: -; D gene: TRBD1; CDR3 length: 16; CDR3 DNA: TGTGCCAGTAGTATTGGCCCCGGCAGGGGGGCTGAAAAACTGTTTTTT; CDR3 protein: CASSIGPGRGAEKLFF